These T cell receptor beta chains were read from a single sample in a study of response to subunit inactivated influenza vaccine. A single record per CDR3 protein comes from TCRdb applying MiXCR to the RT-PCR reads. Of roughly 710,000 distinct CDR3 sequences in the sample, roughly 15% were seen once. The specimen comprised PBMCs from blood, sampled around two weeks before vaccination. The receptor set was obtained from a man aged 50-59 years who received an inactivated influenza vaccine. Each CDR3 is given with its conserved first and last residue. Each record gives: CDR3 protein, CDR3 DNA, J gene, D gene, clone size, V gene. D genes are given only for firm matches. Clone size is stated in some rows and not others, as once, few, many or a class when expanded.

CDR3: CASSLNPRTSGYQETQYF; DNA: TGCGCCAGCAGCTTGAATCCCCGGACTAGCGGATACCAAGAGACCCAGTACTTC; J: TRBJ2-5; D: TRBD2; size: few; V: TRBV5-1
CDR3: CASSAVAAGTGNNYGYTF; DNA: TGTGCCAGCAGTGCCGTCGCTGCCGGGACAGGGAATAACTATGGCTACACCTTC; J: TRBJ1-2; D: TRBD1; size: few; V: TRBV6-4
CDR3: CASSLGQAGFQFF; DNA: TGTGCCAGCTCACTAGGGCAGGCGGGTTTTCAGTTCTTC; J: TRBJ2-1; D: NA; size: few; V: TRBV18
CDR3: CASSHTTSGLYNEQFF; DNA: TGTGCCAGCAGCCATACCACTAGCGGGCTTTACAATGAGCAGTTCTTC; J: TRBJ2-1; D: TRBD2; size: few; V: TRBV3-1
CDR3: CASSFSRSSYNSPLHF; DNA: TGTGCCAGCAGTTTTTCAAGGAGCTCCTATAATTCACCCCTCCACTTT; J: TRBJ1-6; D: NA; size: many; V: TRBV12-3/TRBV12-4
CDR3: CASSGTGLAPYNEQFF; DNA: TGTGCCAGCAGTGGGACCGGGCTAGCGCCCTACAATGAGCAGTTCTTC; J: TRBJ2-1; D: NA; size: NA; V: TRBV6-1
CDR3: CASSQGLAGAAYEQYF; DNA: TGTGCCAGCAGTCAGGGACTAGCGGGAGCTGCCTACGAGCAGTACTTC; J: TRBJ2-7; D: TRBD2; size: NA; V: TRBV27
CDR3: CASTADSSYNSPLHF; DNA: TGTGCCAGCACGGCAGATTCCTCCTATAATTCACCCCTCCACTTT; J: TRBJ1-6; D: NA; size: many; V: TRBV2
CDR3: CASSGWVGAPYEQYF; DNA: TGTGCCAGCAGCGGGTGGGTGGGGGCCCCCTACGAGCAGTACTTC; J: TRBJ2-7; D: NA; size: NA; V: TRBV7-2
CDR3: CASSAQYGRGPGDTQYF; DNA: TGTGCCAGCAGCGCGCAGTACGGGAGAGGCCCGGGAGATACGCAGTATTTT; J: TRBJ2-3; D: NA; size: few; V: TRBV11-2
CDR3: CASSPRVDNEQFF; DNA: TGCGCCAGCTCTCCCAGGGTGGACAATGAGCAGTTCTTC; J: TRBJ2-1; D: NA; size: NA; V: TRBV4-3
CDR3: CSAHPGTSGSYEQYF; DNA: TGCAGTGCTCACCCGGGGACTAGCGGATCCTACGAGCAGTACTTC; J: TRBJ2-7; D: TRBD2; size: NA; V: TRBV20-1
CDR3: CASSSGTSGSGEQYF; DNA: TGTGCCAGCAGTTCAGGGACTAGCGGGAGTGGCGAGCAGTACTTC; J: TRBJ2-7; D: TRBD2; size: few; V: TRBV27
CDR3: CATSDVINNEQFF; DNA: TGTGCCACCAGTGATGTTATTAACAATGAGCAGTTCTTC; J: TRBJ2-1; D: NA; size: few; V: TRBV24-1
CDR3: CASRSGINEQFF; DNA: TGTGCCAGCAGATCGGGCATCAATGAGCAGTTCTTC; J: TRBJ2-1; D: NA; size: few; V: TRBV11-2
CDR3: CSVERWYRGRDEQFF; DNA: TGCAGCGTTGAGAGGTGGTACAGGGGGCGCGATGAGCAGTTCTTC; J: TRBJ2-1; D: TRBD1; size: few; V: TRBV29-1
CDR3: CACSQDSREGSIGELFF; DNA: TGCGCCTGCAGCCAAGATTCCCGGGAGGGTTCGATCGGGGAGCTGTTTTTT; J: TRBJ2-2; D: TRBD2; size: NA; V: TRBV4-3
CDR3: CASRKTGSSYNEQFF; DNA: TGTGCCAGCAGAAAGACAGGGAGCTCCTACAATGAGCAGTTCTTC; J: TRBJ2-1; D: TRBD1; size: NA; V: TRBV6-2/TRBV6-3
CDR3: CASSGPGLAGLLAKNIQYF; DNA: TGTGCCAGCAGCGGGCCGGGACTAGCGGGGTTGTTAGCCAAAAACATTCAGTACTTC; J: TRBJ2-4; D: TRBD2; size: few; V: TRBV4-2
CDR3: CAWSPLSGGGYEQYF; DNA: TGTGCCTGGAGTCCCCTTAGCGGGGGAGGATACGAGCAGTACTTC; J: TRBJ2-7; D: TRBD2; size: few; V: TRBV30
CDR3: CASSSLLAPLEQYF; DNA: TGTGCCAGCAGCTCACTATTGGCCCCACTCGAGCAGTACTTC; J: TRBJ2-7; D: NA; size: few; V: TRBV7-9
CDR3: CATSRDGYEQYF; DNA: TGTGCCACCAGCAGAGACGGATACGAGCAGTACTTC; J: TRBJ2-7; D: NA; size: many; V: TRBV15
CDR3: CASSERGSGYTF; DNA: TGTGCCAGCAGTGAACGGGGTTCGGGCTACACCTTC; J: TRBJ1-2; D: NA; size: many; V: TRBV2
CDR3: CAISDDREGKEQFF; DNA: TGTGCCATCAGTGACGACAGGGAGGGGAAGGAGCAGTTCTTC; J: TRBJ2-1; D: NA; size: NA; V: TRBV10-3
CDR3: CASSDGTITYNEQFF; DNA: TGTGCCAGCAGTGATGGGACGATCACCTACAATGAGCAGTTCTTC; J: TRBJ2-1; D: NA; size: NA; V: TRBV2
CDR3: CATSRERTLNTEAFF; DNA: TGTGCCACCAGCAGAGAAAGGACCTTAAACACTGAAGCTTTCTTT; J: TRBJ1-1; D: NA; size: NA; V: TRBV15
CDR3: CASSLRLAAGANVLTF; DNA: TGTGCCAGCAGCCTGAGACTAGCTGCTGGGGCCAACGTCCTGACTTTC; J: TRBJ2-6; D: TRBD2; size: NA; V: TRBV7-2
CDR3: CASSYRDNTEAFF; DNA: TGTGCCAGCAGCTACAGGGACAACACTGAAGCTTTCTTT; J: TRBJ1-1; D: NA; size: NA; V: TRBV27
CDR3: CASSLYVGGSTEAFF; DNA: TGTGCCAGCAGCTTATACGTGGGCGGGAGCACTGAAGCTTTCTTT; J: TRBJ1-1; D: NA; size: NA; V: TRBV7-9
CDR3: CASSFASLGWGRATDTQYF; DNA: TGTGCCAGCAGCTTCGCCTCCCTTGGATGGGGCAGGGCGACAGATACGCAGTATTTT; J: TRBJ2-3; D: NA; size: NA; V: TRBV7-2
CDR3: CASSLGGAGNYEQYF; DNA: TGTGCCAGCAGCTTGGGTGGAGCGGGGAACTACGAGCAGTACTTC; J: TRBJ2-7; D: TRBD2; size: few; V: TRBV5-6
CDR3: CASSTSGRGYNEQFF; DNA: TGTGCCAGTAGTACTAGCGGGAGAGGATACAATGAGCAGTTCTTC; J: TRBJ2-1; D: TRBD2; size: many; V: TRBV19
CDR3: CASSYREHGYEQYF; DNA: TGTGCCAGCAGTTACAGAGAACACGGCTACGAGCAGTACTTC; J: TRBJ2-7; D: NA; size: many; V: TRBV6-5
CDR3: CASGTGTGEQYF; DNA: TGCGCCAGCGGGACAGGGACGGGCGAGCAGTACTTC; J: TRBJ2-7; D: TRBD1; size: NA; V: TRBV5-1
CDR3: CASSFLAYNEQFF; DNA: TGTGCCAGCAGCTTTCTAGCTTACAATGAGCAGTTCTTC; J: TRBJ2-1; D: NA; size: few; V: TRBV11-2
CDR3: CAISASGGTGNEQFF; DNA: TGTGCCATCAGTGCTTCGGGGGGGACGGGCAATGAGCAGTTCTTC; J: TRBJ2-1; D: TRBD2; size: few; V: TRBV10-3
CDR3: CSVEDLWSGGTDTQYF; DNA: TGCAGCGTTGAAGATCTTTGGAGCGGGGGCACAGATACGCAGTATTTT; J: TRBJ2-3; D: TRBD2; size: many; V: TRBV29-1
CDR3: CSATRGSGTSGGTDTQYF; DNA: TGCAGTGCTACCCGAGGGTCCGGGACTAGCGGGGGAACAGATACGCAGTATTTT; J: TRBJ2-3; D: TRBD2; size: few; V: TRBV20-1
CDR3: CASSSSRLGQGAPGELSGANVLTF; DNA: TGTGCCAGCAGCTCCTCAAGACTCGGGCAGGGGGCCCCAGGAGAATTATCTGGGGCCAACGTCCTGACTTTC; J: TRBJ2-6; D: TRBD1; size: few; V: TRBV7-1
CDR3: CSVGAAETQYF; DNA: TGCAGCGTTGGGGCCGCAGAGACCCAGTACTTC; J: TRBJ2-5; D: NA; size: many; V: TRBV29-1
CDR3: CASSYQPPGQGSYEQYF; DNA: TGTGCCAGCAGTTACCAACCTCCGGGACAGGGGTCCTACGAGCAGTACTTC; J: TRBJ2-7; D: TRBD1; size: few; V: TRBV6-5
CDR3: CASSYGHQKETQYF; DNA: TGTGCCAGCAGTTACGGACACCAAAAAGAGACCCAGTACTTC; J: TRBJ2-5; D: NA; size: NA; V: TRBV6-2/TRBV6-3
CDR3: CASSPDTNTEAFF; DNA: TGTGCCAGCAGCCCTGACACCAACACTGAAGCTTTCTTT; J: TRBJ1-1; D: NA; size: few; V: TRBV7-6